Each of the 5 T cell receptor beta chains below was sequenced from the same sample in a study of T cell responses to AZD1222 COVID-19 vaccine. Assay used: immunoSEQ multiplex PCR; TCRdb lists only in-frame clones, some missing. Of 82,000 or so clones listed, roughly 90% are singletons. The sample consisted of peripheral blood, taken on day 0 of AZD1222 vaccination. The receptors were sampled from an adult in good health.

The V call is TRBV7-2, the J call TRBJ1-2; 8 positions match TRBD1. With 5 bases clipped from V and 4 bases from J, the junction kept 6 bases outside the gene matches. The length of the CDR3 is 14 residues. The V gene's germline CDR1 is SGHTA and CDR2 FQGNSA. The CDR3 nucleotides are TGTGCCAGCAGCCCCCGGACAGGGACCTATGGCTACACCTTC. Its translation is CASSPRTGTYGYTF.

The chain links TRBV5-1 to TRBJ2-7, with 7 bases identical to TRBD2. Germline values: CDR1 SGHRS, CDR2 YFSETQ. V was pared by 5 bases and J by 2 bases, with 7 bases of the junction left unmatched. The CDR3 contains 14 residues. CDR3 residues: CASSSASGPYEQYF. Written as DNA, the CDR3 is TGCGCCAGCAGTAGCGCTAGCGGACCCTACGAGCAGTACTTC.

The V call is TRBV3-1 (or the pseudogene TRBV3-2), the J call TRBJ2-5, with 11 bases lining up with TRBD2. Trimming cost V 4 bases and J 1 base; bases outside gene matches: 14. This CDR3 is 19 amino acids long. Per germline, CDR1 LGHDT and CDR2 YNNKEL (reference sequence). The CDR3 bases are TGTGCCAGCAGCCCCCCCGCCCCGTCCGGGACTAGCGGCCAAGAGACCCAGTACTTC. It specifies CASSPPAPSGTSGQETQYF.

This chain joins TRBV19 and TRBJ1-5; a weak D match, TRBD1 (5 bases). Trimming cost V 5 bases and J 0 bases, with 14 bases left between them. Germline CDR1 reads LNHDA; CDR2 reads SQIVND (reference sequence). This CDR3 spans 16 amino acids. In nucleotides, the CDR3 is TGTGCCAGTAGTCCCCGGGGGGGAACTAGCAATCAGCCCCAGCATTTT. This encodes CASSPRGGTSNQPQHF.

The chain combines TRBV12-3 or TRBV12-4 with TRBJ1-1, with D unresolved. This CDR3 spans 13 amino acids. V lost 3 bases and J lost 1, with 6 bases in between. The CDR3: CASSFSQNTEAFF. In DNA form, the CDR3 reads TGTGCCAGCAGTTTCTCACAGAACACTGAAGCTTTCTTT.